Shown below are 30 T cell receptor beta chains from a single sample sequenced in a study of T cell responses to AZD1222 COVID-19 vaccine. Clones were read by immunoSEQ multiplex PCR, and TCRdb kept only the in-frame ones, dropping some. The sample comprises approximately 180,000 clones, approximately 94% of which are singletons, and approximately 4% rests with the top ten. Sequenced material: peripheral blood, taken 28 days after the second dose of the MenACWY control vaccine. These receptors all come from an adult who received the MenACWY meningococcal vaccine as a control.

The rearrangement joins TRBV19 to TRBJ2-2; possible D gene TRBD2, 6 bases. The CDR3 sequence is 15 residues long. The ends were cut back, 5 bases at V and 0 bases at J, with 10 bases in the middle. Looked up from germline, CDR1 is LNHDA and CDR2 is SQIVND (reference sequence). CDR3 in DNA: TGTGCCAGTAGTGTAGCGGTCGCGAACACCGGGGAGCTGTTTTTT. Residues: CASSVAVANTGELFF.

The V gene is TRBV7-2, the J gene TRBJ2-5; D gene unclear. Germline CDR1 and CDR2: SGHTA and FQGNSA. This CDR3 has 15 residues. V lost 3 bases and J lost 4, with 15 bases in between. The CDR3 region has the DNA TGTGCCAGCAGCTTTGGCCCGCAGACGGGAGAGACCCAGTACTTC. Its protein is CASSFGPQTGETQYF.

The J gene is TRBJ2-7, the V gene TRBV28; 13 bases are a match to TRBD2. This CDR3 spans 14 amino acids. The V and J ends lost 11 bases and 5 bases, in that order; junction bases with no gene match: 9. The germline gives CDR1 MDHEN, CDR2 SYDVKM. Here the CDR3 DNA reads TGTGCCGTATTCCGGACTAGCGGGAGCAACGAGCAGTACTTC. As protein: CAVFRTSGSNEQYF.

The CDR3 DNA sequence: TGTGCCAGTAGTATAGATCGACAGGGCGCGAACACCGGGGAGCTGTTTTTT. Protein sequence: CASSIDRQGANTGELFF. The rearrangement links TRBV19 to TRBJ2-2; 7 nucleotides agree with TRBD1. Trimming at V came to 0 bases and at J to 0 bases, leaving 4 bases not matched to a gene. Per germline, CDR1 LNHDA and CDR2 SQIVND (reference sequence). CDR3 length: 17 amino acids.

This chain links TRBV29-1 with TRBJ2-3; D is ambiguous. Per the germline V gene, CDR1 is SQVTM and CDR2 is ANQGSEA. This CDR3 is 12 amino acids long. V was clipped by 4 bases and J by 0 bases, with 5 bases between them. CDR3 sequence: CSVAASTDTQYF. DNA of the CDR3: TGCAGCGTTGCGGCTAGCACAGATACGCAGTATTTT.

The chain links TRBV5-1 to TRBJ2-1; 11 nucleotides align to TRBD2. The CDR3 is made up of 15 amino acids. Per the germline V gene, CDR1 is SGHRS and CDR2 is YFSETQ. V lost 4 bases, J lost 8 bases, and 8 bases stayed unmatched. The CDR3 nucleotides are TGCGCCAGCAGCGTCTCGACTAGCGGGACTTATGAGCAGTTCTTC. Its protein product is CASSVSTSGTYEQFF.

The rearrangement joins TRBV19 to TRBJ2-7; no firm D call. V lost 0 bases and J 2 bases, leaving 8 bases between the germline ends. CDR3 length: 14 residues. The germline V gene has CDR1 LNHDA and CDR2 SQIVND (reference sequence). CDR3 coding DNA: TGTGCCAGTAGTATAGATCGGTATGCCTACGAGCAGTACTTC. It codes for CASSIDRYAYEQYF.

The chain carries TRBV30 and TRBJ1-5, with TRBD1 matching over 10 bases. The CDR3 runs 19 residues. Germline V gene data show CDR1 as GTSNPN and CDR2 as SVGIG (reference sequence). The J segment lost 0 bases and the V segment lost 2 bases, leaving 13 bases of the junction unmatched. CDR3 coding DNA: TGTGCCTGGAGTTCCCGGGGGACAGGGGTCTTCTATAGCAATCAGCCCCAGCATTTT. This translates into CAWSSRGTGVFYSNQPQHF.

The gene calls are TRBV7-2 and TRBJ1-2; possibly TRBD1 for D (5 bases). The germline gives CDR1 SGHTA, CDR2 FQGNSA. The CDR3 sequence is 15 residues long. Trimming left V 7 bases short and J 0 bases short, with 15 bases between. CDR3 sequence reads: CASTPEGTPNYGYTF. For the CDR3, the DNA is TGTGCCAGCACCCCAGAGGGGACTCCTAACTATGGCTACACCTTC.

This chain connects TRBV5-1 to TRBJ1-1, with 7 bases matching TRBD1. J gave up 1 base and V 2 bases, and 5 bases lay outside the gene matches. The V gene's germline CDR1 is SGHRS and CDR2 YFSETQ. CDR3 length: 15 residues. Here the CDR3 reads CASSFPGQRNTEAFF. DNA of the CDR3: TGCGCCAGCAGCTTCCCGGGACAGCGGAACACTGAAGCTTTCTTT.

This chain links TRBV9 with TRBJ2-2; D is ambiguous. V shed 0 bases and J shed 2 bases, with 5 bases lying between them. From germline, CDR1 is SGDLS and CDR2 YYNGEE. The CDR3 spans 14 residues. This chain's CDR3 is CASSVDPNTGELFF. DNA of the CDR3: TGTGCCAGCAGCGTAGACCCAAACACCGGGGAGCTGTTTTTT.

The V call is TRBV14, the J call TRBJ2-1; 7 bases line up with TRBD2. Germline loops: CDR1 SGHDN, CDR2 FVKESK. This CDR3 region has 15 residues. V dropped 6 bases and J dropped 3; count of bases not matched to a gene: 8. The CDR3 DNA follows: TGTGCCAGCAGGATGGGTGCTAGCGGCTACAATGAGCAGTTCTTC. It codes for CASRMGASGYNEQFF.

This clone was found once. In DNA form, the CDR3 reads TGCGCCAGCAGCCCGGTGGGGGCGCGAGGAACCGGGGAGCTGTTTTTT. It codes for CASSPVGARGTGELFF. The V gene is TRBV5-1, the J gene TRBJ2-2; weak D call: TRBD1 (6 bases). Germline V CDR1 and CDR2: SGHRS, YFSETQ. Trimming cost V 4 bases and J 5 bases, with 18 bases left between them. The CDR3 totals 16 residues.

In this sample, this clone turned up once. The chain is built from TRBV19 and TRBJ2-5; 9 nucleotides match TRBD1. CDR3 length equals 15 residues. The trim removed 4 bases at V and 5 bases at J, leaving 8 bases unmatched. Germline loops: CDR1 LNHDA, CDR2 SQIVND (reference sequence). The CDR3, as DNA: TGTGCCAGTAGTACCGGGACAGGGTGGCGTGAGACCCAGTACTTC. Translation gives CASSTGTGWRETQYF.

The chain couples TRBV7-9 to TRBJ2-2; 9 bases line up with TRBD2. The CDR3 is 16 amino acids. Germline loops: CDR1 SEHNR, CDR2 FQNEAQ (reference sequence). V dropped 10 bases and J dropped 6; count of bases not matched to a gene: 15. The CDR3: CATPPGGLAGPGELFF. CDR3 bases: TGTGCCACTCCCCCCGGCGGGCTAGCGGGGCCCGGGGAGCTGTTTTTT.

This clone was detected a few times. The chain uses TRBV10-3 and TRBJ2-5, with D hard to call. The CDR3 is 12 residues long. V lost 3 bases to trimming and J lost 1 base, with 3 bases between them. Germline V lookup: CDR1 ENHRY, CDR2 SYGVKD. CDR3 sequence reads: CAISDPQETQYF. The CDR3, as DNA: TGTGCCATCAGTGACCCCCAAGAGACCCAGTACTTC.

The chain combines TRBV16 with TRBJ1-5; weak D call: TRBD1 (6 bases). The V gene lost 3 bases and the J gene lost 3 bases, with 12 bases spanning the gap. The CDR3 extends over 15 amino acids. Per the germline V gene, CDR1 is KGHSY and CDR2 is FQNENV. CDR3 nucleotides: TGTGCCAGCAGCCAGACGACAGGTTACAATCAGCCCCAGCATTTT. As protein: CASSQTTGYNQPQHF.

This clone was recorded once. The chain is built from TRBV12-3 or TRBV12-4 and TRBJ2-5, with unresolved D. The CDR3 loop spans 13 amino acids. The V and J ends lost 7 bases and 0 bases respectively, with 9 bases between them. CDR3 nucleotides: TGTGCCAGCACCGCCGAGTACCAAGAGACCCAGTACTTC. Translating it yields CASTAEYQETQYF.

V usage is TRBV24-1 and J usage is TRBJ2-2, with unresolved D. The CDR3 covers 13 residues. The germline CDR1 and CDR2 sequences are KGHDR and SFDVKD. The V end was cut by 8 bases, the J end by 2 bases, with 8 bases between. The CDR3 DNA reads as TGTGCCACCAAGAGTTTAAACACCGGGGAGCTGTTTTTT. Its protein product is CATKSLNTGELFF.

The CDR3: CSVDPGPWPQVTQYF. CDR3 sequence (DNA): TGCAGCGTTGATCCCGGACCCTGGCCACAGGTTACGCAGTATTTT. The chain has TRBV29-1 and TRBJ2-3; possible D gene TRBD1, 5 bases. Germline assignment: CDR1 SQVTM and CDR2 ANQGSEA. The CDR3 covers 15 residues. With 3 bases removed from V and 8 bases from J, the gap between germline ends came to 21 bases.

The chain links TRBV19 to TRBJ2-1, with TRBD2 matching 8 bases. The CDR3 has 16 amino acids. The germline gives CDR1 LNHDA, CDR2 SQIVND (reference sequence). Trimming cost V 5 bases and J 10 bases; bases outside gene matches: 16. The CDR3 loop reads CASSHPHSGILGEQFF. The CDR3 coding sequence is TGTGCCAGTAGTCACCCCCATAGCGGGATATTGGGGGAGCAGTTCTTC. The variable domain in full, completed from reference TRBV19 and TRBJ2-1, reads DGGITQSPKYLFRKEGQNVTLSCEQNLNHDAMYWYRQDPGQGLRLIYYSQIVNDFQKGDIAEGYSVSREKKESFPLTVTSAQKNPTAFYLCASSHPHSGILGEQFFGPGTRLTVL.

The chain carries TRBV19 and TRBJ2-3; 7 bases fit TRBD1. The germline gives CDR1 LNHDA, CDR2 SQIVND (reference sequence). The CDR3 runs to 16 residues. The J segment lost 0 bases and the V segment lost 6 bases, leaving 9 bases of the junction unmatched. The DNA of the CDR3 is TGTGCCAGTAGAGAAAGGGGGCAGAGTAGCACAGATACGCAGTATTTT. Its translation: CASRERGQSSTDTQYF.

The V call is TRBV11-3, the J call TRBJ1-3; D is uncertain. The germline V gene has CDR1 SGHNT and CDR2 YENEEA. CDR3 length: 12 amino acids. Trimming removed 5 bases at V and 8 bases at J, with 10 bases between. The DNA for the CDR3 is TGTGCCAGCAGCAAAGAACCGGACACCATATATTTT. It yields the protein CASSKEPDTIYF.

The chain combines TRBV30 with TRBJ1-1; unclear D gene. Trimming removed 3 bases from V and 5 bases from J, with 13 bases in between. Germline V CDR1 and CDR2: GTSNPN, SVGIG (reference sequence). The CDR3 contains 13 residues. Written as DNA, the CDR3 is TGTGCCTGGAGCCCCGCCGGGAGAACTGAAGCTTTCTTT. Residues: CAWSPAGRTEAFF. Combining the CDR3 with reference TRBV30 and TRBJ1-1 gives the whole variable domain SQTIHQWPATLVQPVGSPLSLECTVEGTSNPNLYWYRQAAGRGLQLLFYSVGIGQISSEVPQNLSASRPQDRQFILSSKKLLLSDSGFYLCAWSPAGRTEAFFGQGTRLTVV.

V is TRBV6-6 and J is TRBJ2-4; the match to TRBD2 covers 7 bases. The CDR3 has 15 residues. CDR1 MNHNY and CDR2 SVGAGI come from the germline V gene (reference sequence). V lost 6 bases and J lost 2; bases outside the gene matches: 7. The CDR3 loop reads CASSPAGLSKNIQYF. For the CDR3, the DNA is TGTGCCAGCAGCCCAGCGGGACTATCCAAAAACATTCAGTACTTC.

This sequence joins TRBV14 and TRBJ1-1; D call uncertain. The CDR3 has 15 residues. V was clipped by 1 base and J by 5 bases, with 14 bases between them. Germline V CDR1 and CDR2: SGHDN, FVKESK. This chain's CDR3 is CASSQVHGGWTEAFF. For the CDR3, the DNA is TGTGCCAGCAGCCAAGTCCATGGAGGGTGGACTGAAGCTTTCTTT.

This sequence joins TRBV15 and TRBJ2-3, with a possible D match to TRBD2 (6 bases). Germline values: CDR1 LNHNV, CDR2 YYDKDF (reference sequence). Trimming removed 1 base from V and 0 bases from J, with 11 bases in between. This CDR3 has 16 residues. Written as DNA, the CDR3 is TGTGCCACCAGCAGAGGGGACTCAATTAGCACAGATACGCAGTATTTT. Translating it yields CATSRGDSISTDTQYF.

This chain joins TRBV3-1 (or the pseudogene TRBV3-2) and TRBJ2-7; 7 positions match TRBD1. The CDR3 runs to 15 residues. Germline V lookup: CDR1 LGHDT, CDR2 YNNKEL (reference sequence). The V and J ends lost 4 bases and 4 bases, in that order; junction bases with no gene match: 10. The CDR3 DNA is TGTGCCAGCAGCCTTCGATCGACAGGGCGATACGAGCAGTACTTC. This translates into CASSLRSTGRYEQYF.

V is TRBV10-3 and J is TRBJ2-1; TRBD1 matches at 8 bases. CDR1 and CDR2 (germline): ENHRY, SYGVKD. V was clipped by 2 bases and J by 5 bases; unmatched bases: 8. The CDR3 loop spans 16 amino acids. CDR3 region: CAISERTGQFNNEQFF. The DNA of the CDR3 is TGTGCCATCAGTGAGAGGACAGGGCAATTCAACAATGAGCAGTTCTTC.

The rearrangement uses TRBV7-3 and TRBJ1-1; D gene ambiguous. This CDR3 has 13 residues. V was pared by 2 bases and J by 4 bases, with 8 bases between. Germline CDR1 SGHTA, CDR2 FQGTGA. Here the CDR3 reads CASSLWRSTEAFF. The CDR3 region has the DNA TGTGCCAGCAGCTTATGGCGGTCCACTGAAGCTTTCTTT.